These 14 T cell receptor beta chains came from one sample sequenced in a study of shared clonotypes between healthy human individuals. TCRdb's table, derived via immunoSEQ multiplex PCR, lists solely in-frame clones and lacks some. The table records fewer than 1.6 million clones, 98% to 99% of them present only once. The sequencing sample was made of naive CD4+ T cells sorted from blood. Specified subset: CD45RA+ positively selected. These TCRs come from a man aged 25-45 years in good health.

The genes are TRBV5-4 and TRBJ2-5, with 10 nucleotides matching TRBD2. The germline V gene encodes CDR1 SGHNT and CDR2 YYREEE (reference sequence). The V segment lost 4 bases and the J segment 2 bases; nucleotides outside the gene matches: 8. The CDR3 is 16 amino acids. CDR3 DNA: TGTGCCAGCAGCACCGGGACTAGCGCACGTCAAGAGACCCAGTACTTC. Translation: CASSTGTSARQETQYF.

The chain carries TRBV29-1 and TRBJ2-7; D is ambiguous. The CDR3 runs to 12 residues. CDR1 and CDR2 (germline): SQVTM, ANQGSEA. V lost 6 bases and J 3 bases, leaving 12 bases between the germline ends. CDR3 region: CSVPLGSYEQYF. The DNA of the CDR3 is TGCAGCGTGCCATTGGGCAGCTACGAGCAGTACTTC.

The chain combines TRBV27 with TRBJ2-7; 7 nucleotides line up with TRBD1. This CDR3 has 14 amino acids. Germline V CDR1 and CDR2: MNHEY, SMNVEV (reference sequence). The V and J ends lost 5 bases and 2 bases, in that order; junction bases with no gene match: 6. The CDR3 DNA is TGTGCCAGCAGTCCCCCCGGGACAGCCTACGAGCAGTACTTC. Its protein is CASSPPGTAYEQYF.

The chain employs TRBV11-2 and TRBJ2-1, with D tentatively TRBD2 (5 bases). Germline assignment: CDR1 SGHAT and CDR2 FQNNGV. The CDR3 runs to 16 residues. V lost 2 bases and J lost 4, with 15 bases in between. The CDR3: CASSLQAVPNYNEQFF. The DNA for the CDR3 is TGTGCCAGCAGCTTACAAGCGGTCCCTAATTACAATGAGCAGTTCTTC.

This sequence joins TRBV7-2 and TRBJ2-1, with 11 bases that match TRBD2. Germline trimming cut 5 bases from V and 7 bases from J; bases unmatched to any gene: 13. The V gene's germline CDR1 is SGHTA and CDR2 FQGNSA. The CDR3 extends over 17 amino acids. CDR3: CASSLVEGLAEGNEQFF. The DNA for the CDR3 is TGTGCCAGCAGCCTCGTTGAGGGACTAGCGGAGGGGAATGAGCAGTTCTTC.

The rearrangement links TRBV7-2 to TRBJ2-1, with TRBD2 matching over 7 bases. V lost 2 bases, J lost 12 bases, and 1 base stayed unmatched. Germline lookup yields CDR1 SGHTA and CDR2 FQGNSA. The CDR3 length is 11 residues. The DNA for the CDR3 is TGTGCCAGCAGCTTATGGGAGGGGCAGTTCTTC. Its protein product is CASSLWEGQFF.

The chain has TRBV29-1 and TRBJ2-1; 7 bases fit TRBD1. V lost 7 bases, J lost 11 bases, and 11 bases stayed unmatched. The length of the CDR3 is 12 residues. The V gene's germline CDR1 is SQVTM and CDR2 ANQGSEA. In DNA form, the CDR3 reads TGCAGCGGCGACCTGGGACAGACTAAGCAGTTCTTC. This translates into CSGDLGQTKQFF.

CDR3 DNA sequence: TGTGCCAGCAGGACGGGTCCCGAAAAACTGTTTTTT. It yields the protein CASRTGPEKLFF. This chain links TRBV28 with TRBJ1-4; D call uncertain. The V gene's germline CDR1 is MDHEN and CDR2 SYDVKM. CDR3 length: 12 amino acids. V lost 6 bases to trimming and J lost 8 bases, with 10 bases between them.

This chain joins TRBV6-6 and TRBJ1-1; D remains unclear. From germline, CDR1 is MNHNY and CDR2 SVGAGI (reference sequence). CDR3 length: 13 amino acids. Trimming left V 3 bases short and J 6 bases short, with 11 bases between. The CDR3 nucleotides read TGTGCCAGCAGTTATGGGGAGGTCGCTGAAGCTTTCTTT. Its translation is CASSYGEVAEAFF.

The chain couples TRBV11-2 to TRBJ2-7; tentatively, D is TRBD1 or TRBD2 (5 bases each). CDR1 is SGHAT, CDR2 FQNNGV, per germline. This CDR3 has 15 amino acids. The ends were cut back, 1 base at V and 4 bases at J, with 14 bases in the middle. CDR3 nucleotides: TGTGCCAGCAGCTTAGGGGACCTCCCCGTATACGAGCAGTACTTC. Protein sequence: CASSLGDLPVYEQYF.

The chain carries TRBV6-1 and TRBJ2-3; TRBD2 might be the D (5 bases). Per germline, CDR1 MNHNS and CDR2 SASEGT. The V end was cut by 2 bases, the J end by 1 base, with 10 bases between. CDR3 length: 15 amino acids. The CDR3 coding sequence is TGTGCCAGCAGTGAACAGACTACCCGCACAGATACGCAGTATTTT. It translates to CASSEQTTRTDTQYF.

The gene calls are TRBV2 and TRBJ1-5; TRBD1 might be the D (5 bases). The CDR3 covers 13 residues. V shed 7 bases and J shed 3 bases, with 10 bases lying between them. Germline V gene sequence: CDR1 SNHLY, CDR2 FYNNEI. The CDR3 coding sequence is TGTGCCAGCATTCAGGGTCCCAATCAGCCCCAGCATTTT. Its protein is CASIQGPNQPQHF.

The V and J genes are TRBV7-6 and TRBJ2-5, with TRBD2 identical over 9 bases. CDR1 SGHVS and CDR2 FNYEAQ come from the germline V gene. V lost 2 bases, J lost 4 bases, and 5 bases stayed unmatched. This CDR3 contains 15 residues. The CDR3 loop reads CASSLKAGGGETQYF. The CDR3 region has the DNA TGTGCCAGCAGCTTAAAAGCGGGGGGCGGAGAGACCCAGTACTTC. The whole variable domain, remainder taken from reference TRBV7-6 and TRBJ2-5, is GAGVSQSPRYKVTKRGQDVALRCDPISGHVSLYWYRQALGQGPEFLTYFNYEAQQDKSGLPNDRFSAERPEGSISTLTIQRTEQRDSAMYRCASSLKAGGGETQYFGPGTRLLVL.

This clone has only a few counts. This specimen includes other DNA sequences encoding the same CDR3. The chain has TRBV18 and TRBJ1-1; D call uncertain. This CDR3 is built from 12 residues. V lost 6 bases and J lost 1, with 6 bases in between. CDR1 is KGHSH, CDR2 LQKENI, per germline. CDR3 in DNA: TGTGCCAGCTCGCTAGCGAACACTGAAGCTTTCTTT. Translated: CASSLANTEAFF.